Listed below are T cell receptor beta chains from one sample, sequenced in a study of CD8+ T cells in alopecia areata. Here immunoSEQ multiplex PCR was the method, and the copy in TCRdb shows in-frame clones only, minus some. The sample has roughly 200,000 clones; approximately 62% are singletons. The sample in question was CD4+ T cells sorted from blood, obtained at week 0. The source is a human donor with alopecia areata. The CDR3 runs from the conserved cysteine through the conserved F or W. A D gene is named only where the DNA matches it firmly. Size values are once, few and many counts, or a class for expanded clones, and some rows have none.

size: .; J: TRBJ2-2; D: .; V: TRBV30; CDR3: CARDRRTGELFF; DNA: TGTGCCAGGGATCGGAGGACCGGGGAGCTGTTTTTT
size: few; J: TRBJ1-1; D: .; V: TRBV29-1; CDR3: CSVEDGQGPTEAFF; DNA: TGCAGCGTTGAAGATGGGCAGGGCCCCACTGAAGCTTTCTTT
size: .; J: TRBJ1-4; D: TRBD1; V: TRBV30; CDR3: CAWSVDRGATNEKLFF; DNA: TGTGCCTGGAGTGTCGACAGGGGAGCAACTAATGAAAAACTGTTTTTT
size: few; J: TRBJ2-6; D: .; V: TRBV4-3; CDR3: CASSTQGSGTGANVLTF; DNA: TGCGCCAGCAGCACACAGGGTAGTGGGACTGGGGCCAACGTCCTGACTTTC
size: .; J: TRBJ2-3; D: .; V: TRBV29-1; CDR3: CSVDPQQADTQYF; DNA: TGCAGCGTTGATCCTCAGCAGGCAGATACGCAGTATTTT
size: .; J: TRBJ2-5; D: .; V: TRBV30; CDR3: CAWSVLRSQETQYF; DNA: TGTGCCTGGAGTGTACTAAGAAGCCAAGAGACCCAGTACTTC
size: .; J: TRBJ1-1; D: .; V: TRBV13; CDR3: CASSPRRTTAFF; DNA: TGTGCCAGCAGCCCCCGGAGGACCACAGCTTTCTTT
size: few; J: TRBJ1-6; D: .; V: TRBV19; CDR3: CASSHGAVGSPLHF; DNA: TGTGCCAGTAGTCACGGGGCGGTAGGCTCACCCCTCCACTTT
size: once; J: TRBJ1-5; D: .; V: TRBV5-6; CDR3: CASSRGGSPNQPQHF; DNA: TGTGCCAGCAGCAGAGGGGGTTCCCCAAATCAGCCCCAGCATTTT
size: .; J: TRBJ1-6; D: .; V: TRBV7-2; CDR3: CASRQGWGSPLHF; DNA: TGTGCCAGCAGACAGGGATGGGGTTCACCCCTCCACTTT
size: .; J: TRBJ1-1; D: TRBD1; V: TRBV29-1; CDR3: CSVEDPLGQSFRAEAFF; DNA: TGCAGCGTTGAAGACCCGTTGGGACAGTCTTTTCGGGCTGAAGCTTTCTTT
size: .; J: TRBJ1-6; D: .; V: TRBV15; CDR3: CATSREVVGQDYSPLHF; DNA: TGTGCCACCAGCAGAGAAGTAGTGGGACAAGACTACTCACCCCTCCACTTT
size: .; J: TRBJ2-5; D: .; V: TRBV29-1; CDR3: CSVVWGASETQYF; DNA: TGCAGCGTTGTATGGGGCGCATCAGAGACCCAGTACTTC